The source of this T cell receptor (beta chain) is a study of T cell responses to AZD1222 COVID-19 vaccine. Study-wide results and limits: Two AZD1222 doses significantly raised spike-specific TCR breadth and depth over controls.

Profiled with immunoSEQ multiplex PCR; TCRdb holds only in-frame clones, not every one. The sample contains about 180,000 clones, around 90% of which appear only once. For this clone: What it recognizes is unknown.

Germline lookup yields CDR1 SGHNT and CDR2 YYREEE (reference sequence). This CDR3 spans 15 amino acids. V gave up 0 bases and J gave up 4 bases; unmatched junction bases: 3. This sample comprised peripheral blood, obtained 28 days after the second AZD1222 dose. This chain links TRBV5-4 with TRBJ2-5, with 10 nucleotides matching TRBD2. The receptor was derived from an adult who received the AZD1222 COVID-19 vaccine. The DNA for the CDR3 is TGTGCCAGCAGCTTGGATAGCGGGGGGCGAGAGACCCAGTACTTC. Translating it yields CASSLDSGGRETQYF.